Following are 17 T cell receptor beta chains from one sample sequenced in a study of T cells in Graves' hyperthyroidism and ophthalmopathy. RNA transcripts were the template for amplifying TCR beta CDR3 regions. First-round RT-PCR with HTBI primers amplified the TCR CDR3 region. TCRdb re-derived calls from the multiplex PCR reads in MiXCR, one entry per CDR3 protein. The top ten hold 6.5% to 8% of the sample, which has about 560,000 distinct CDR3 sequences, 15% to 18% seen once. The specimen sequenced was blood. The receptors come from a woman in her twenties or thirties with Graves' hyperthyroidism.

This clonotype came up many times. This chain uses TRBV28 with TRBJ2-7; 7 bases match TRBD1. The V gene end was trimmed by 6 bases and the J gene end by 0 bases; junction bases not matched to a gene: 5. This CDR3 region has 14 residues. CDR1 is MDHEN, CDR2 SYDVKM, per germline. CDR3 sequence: CASRSGTVSYEQYF. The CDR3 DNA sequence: TGTGCCAGCAGGTCCGGGACAGTCTCCTACGAGCAGTACTTC.

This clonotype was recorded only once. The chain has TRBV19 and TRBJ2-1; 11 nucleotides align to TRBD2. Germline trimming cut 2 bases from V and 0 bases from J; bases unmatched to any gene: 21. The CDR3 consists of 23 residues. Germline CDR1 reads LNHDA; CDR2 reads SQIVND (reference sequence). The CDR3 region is CASSIRVRGRTSGSPHSYNEQFF. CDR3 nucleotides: TGTGCCAGTAGTATACGGGTAAGAGGGAGAACTAGCGGGAGTCCCCACTCCTACAATGAGCAGTTCTTC. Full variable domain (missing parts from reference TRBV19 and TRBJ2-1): DGGITQSPKYLFRKEGQNVTLSCEQNLNHDAMYWYRQDPGQGLRLIYYSQIVNDFQKGDIAEGYSVSREKKESFPLTVTSAQKNPTAFYLCASSIRVRGRTSGSPHSYNEQFFGPGTRLTVL.

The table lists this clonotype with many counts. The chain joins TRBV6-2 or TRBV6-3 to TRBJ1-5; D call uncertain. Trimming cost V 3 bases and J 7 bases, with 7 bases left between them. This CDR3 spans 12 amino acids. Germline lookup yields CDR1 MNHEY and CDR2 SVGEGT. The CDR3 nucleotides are TGTGCCAGCAGTTATGGTGTCCAGCCCCAGCATTTT. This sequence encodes CASSYGVQPQHF.

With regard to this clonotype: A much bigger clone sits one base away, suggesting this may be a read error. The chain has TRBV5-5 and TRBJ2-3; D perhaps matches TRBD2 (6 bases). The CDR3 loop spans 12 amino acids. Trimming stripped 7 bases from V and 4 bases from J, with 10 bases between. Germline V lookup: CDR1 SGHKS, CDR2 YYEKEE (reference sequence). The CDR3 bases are TGTGCCAGCGCGCCTAGCGCAGATACGCAGTATTTT. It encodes CASAPSADTQYF.

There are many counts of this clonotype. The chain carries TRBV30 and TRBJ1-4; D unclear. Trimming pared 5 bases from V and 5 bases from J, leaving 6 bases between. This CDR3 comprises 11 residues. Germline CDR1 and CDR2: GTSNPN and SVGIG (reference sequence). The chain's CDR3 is CAWWTNEKLFF. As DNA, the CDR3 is TGTGCCTGGTGGACGAATGAAAAACTGTTTTTT.

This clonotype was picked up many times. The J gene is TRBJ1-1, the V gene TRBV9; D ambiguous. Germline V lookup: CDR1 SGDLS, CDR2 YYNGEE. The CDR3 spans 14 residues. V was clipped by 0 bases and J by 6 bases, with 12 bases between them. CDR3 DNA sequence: TGTGCCAGCAGCGTAGGACTTTCCAAGGCTGAAGCTTTCTTT. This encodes CASSVGLSKAEAFF.

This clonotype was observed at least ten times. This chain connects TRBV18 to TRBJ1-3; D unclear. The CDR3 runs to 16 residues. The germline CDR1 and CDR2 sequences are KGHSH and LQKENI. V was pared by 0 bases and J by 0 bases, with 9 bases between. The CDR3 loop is CASSPPPLGSGNTIYF. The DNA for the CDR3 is TGTGCCAGCTCACCACCTCCCCTCGGCTCTGGAAACACCATATATTTT. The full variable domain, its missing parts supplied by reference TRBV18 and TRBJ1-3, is NAGVMQNPRHLVRRRGQEARLRCSPMKGHSHVYWYRQLPEEGLKFMVYLQKENIIDESGMPKERFSAEFPKEGPSILRIQQVVRGDSAAYFCASSPPPLGSGNTIYFGEGSWLTVV.

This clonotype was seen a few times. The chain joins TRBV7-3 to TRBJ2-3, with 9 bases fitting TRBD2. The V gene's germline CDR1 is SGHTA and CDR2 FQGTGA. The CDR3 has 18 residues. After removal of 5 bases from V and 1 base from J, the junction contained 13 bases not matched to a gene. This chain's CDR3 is CASSPGPLIAGGTDTQYF. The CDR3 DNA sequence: TGTGCCAGCAGCCCGGGACCGCTAATAGCGGGAGGCACAGATACGCAGTATTTT. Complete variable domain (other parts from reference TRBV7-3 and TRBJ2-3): GAGVSQTPSNKVTEKGKYVELRCDPISGHTALYWYRQSLGQGPEFLIYFQGTGAADDSGLPNDRFFAVRPEGSVSTLKIQRTERGDSAVYLCASSPGPLIAGGTDTQYFGPGTRLTVL.

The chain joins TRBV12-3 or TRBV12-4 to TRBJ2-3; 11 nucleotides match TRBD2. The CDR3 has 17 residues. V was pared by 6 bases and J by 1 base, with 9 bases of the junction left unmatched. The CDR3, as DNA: TGTGCCAGCAGCCAAGGACTAGCGGGTTCAGGCACAGATACGCAGTATTTT. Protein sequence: CASSQGLAGSGTDTQYF.

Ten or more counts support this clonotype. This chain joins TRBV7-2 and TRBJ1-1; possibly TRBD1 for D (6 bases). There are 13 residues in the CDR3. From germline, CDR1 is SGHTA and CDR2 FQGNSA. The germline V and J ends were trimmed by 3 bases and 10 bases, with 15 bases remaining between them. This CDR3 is CASSLLQGAGAFF. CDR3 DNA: TGTGCCAGCAGCTTGCTACAGGGCGCGGGAGCTTTCTTT.

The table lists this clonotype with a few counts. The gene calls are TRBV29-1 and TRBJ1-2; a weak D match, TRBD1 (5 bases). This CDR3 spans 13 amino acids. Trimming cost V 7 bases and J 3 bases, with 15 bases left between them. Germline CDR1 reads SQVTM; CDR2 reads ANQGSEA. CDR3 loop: CSARSGSDYGYTF. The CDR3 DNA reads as TGCAGCGCCCGTTCAGGGAGCGACTATGGCTACACCTTC. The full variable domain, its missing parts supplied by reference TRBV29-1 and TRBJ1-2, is SAVISQKPSRDICQRGTSLTIQCQVDSQVTMMFWYRQQPGQSLTLIATANQGSEATYESGFVIDKFPISRPNLTFSTLTVSNMSPEDSSIYLCSARSGSDYGYTFGSGTRLTVV.

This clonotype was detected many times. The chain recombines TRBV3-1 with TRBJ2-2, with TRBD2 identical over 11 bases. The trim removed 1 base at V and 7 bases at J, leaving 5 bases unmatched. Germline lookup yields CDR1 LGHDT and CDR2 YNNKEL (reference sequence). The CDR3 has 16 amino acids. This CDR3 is CASSQVLLAGGGELFF. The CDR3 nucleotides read TGTGCCAGCAGCCAAGTCTTGCTAGCGGGAGGCGGGGAGCTGTTTTTT.

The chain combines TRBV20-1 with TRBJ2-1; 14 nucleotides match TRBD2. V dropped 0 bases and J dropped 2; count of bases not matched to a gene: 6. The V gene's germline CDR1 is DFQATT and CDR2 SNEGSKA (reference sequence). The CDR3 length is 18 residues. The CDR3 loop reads CSAREEGLAGEPYNEQFF. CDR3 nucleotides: TGCAGTGCTAGAGAAGAGGGACTAGCGGGAGAGCCCTACAATGAGCAGTTCTTC.

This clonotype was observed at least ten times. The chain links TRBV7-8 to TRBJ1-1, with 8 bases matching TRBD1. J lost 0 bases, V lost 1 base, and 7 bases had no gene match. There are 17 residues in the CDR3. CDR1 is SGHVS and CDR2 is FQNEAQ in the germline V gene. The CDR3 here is CASSLGYRGTMNTEAFF. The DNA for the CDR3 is TGTGCCAGCAGCTTAGGATACAGGGGGACTATGAACACTGAAGCTTTCTTT.

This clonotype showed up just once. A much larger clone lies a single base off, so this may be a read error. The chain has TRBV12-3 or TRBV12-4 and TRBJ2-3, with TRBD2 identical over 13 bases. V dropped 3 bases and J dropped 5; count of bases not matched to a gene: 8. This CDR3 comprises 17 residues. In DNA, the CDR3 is TGTGCCAGCAGTTTCGGGACTAGCGGGAAAGACATAGATACGCAGTATTTT. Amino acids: CASSFGTSGKDIDTQYF.

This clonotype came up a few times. CDR3 amino acids: CASSPPLRGLIQRTDTQYF. The CDR3 DNA follows: TGTGCCAGCAGCCCACCTCTACGTGGGCTTATCCAACGCACAGATACGCAGTATTTT. The chain carries TRBV11-1 and TRBJ2-3; D unclear. Deletions cut 5 bases from V and 1 base from J, with 25 bases between. CDR3 length: 19 residues. Looked up from germline, CDR1 is SGHAT and CDR2 is FQDESV (reference sequence).

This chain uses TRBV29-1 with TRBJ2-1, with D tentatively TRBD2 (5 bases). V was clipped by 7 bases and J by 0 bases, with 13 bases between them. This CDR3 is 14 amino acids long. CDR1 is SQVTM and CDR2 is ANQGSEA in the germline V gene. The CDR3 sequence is CSAREPLSYNEQFF. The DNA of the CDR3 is TGCAGCGCCCGGGAACCGCTCTCCTACAATGAGCAGTTCTTC.